The T cell receptor beta chain described here comes from a study of blood T cell repertoires in COVID-19. As processed by the authors: Amplification of reference gene primers provided the estimated nucleated cell counts. Assay used: immunoSEQ multiplex PCR; TCRdb lists only in-frame clones, some missing. The V and J calls and the clone size are those of that table, but D and trimming were determined from the DNA. The table includes 200,000 to 300,000 clones, approximately 88% detected once. The CDR3 runs 16 residues. V gave up 2 bases and J gave up 1 base; unmatched junction bases: 8. The germline gives CDR1 MNHEY, CDR2 SVGAGI. This clone was observed a few times.

This TCR was recovered from a man between 35 and 55 years old with acute or convalescent COVID-19. J is TRBJ2-7 and V is TRBV6-5; 7 bases agree with TRBD2. Sequencing was done on a sample of peripheral blood. The CDR3 is CASSYGGSGASYEQYF. CDR3 coding DNA: TGTGCCAGCAGTTACGGGGGGAGCGGGGCGTCCTACGAGCAGTACTTC.